A selection of T cell receptor beta chains follows, all from one sample in a study of blood T cell repertoires in COVID-19. Sequenced by immunoSEQ multiplex PCR; TCRdb stores in-frame clones only, minus some. This sample yields about 49,000 clones, of which 86% are seen a single time; 5% belongs to the top ten. The sequencing sample was made of peripheral blood. These receptor sequences come from a man in his forties with active COVID-19. Each CDR3 is given with its conserved first and last residue. D genes are given only for firm matches. Clone sizes are given selectively: once, few, many, or a class where the clone is expanded.

D gene	clone size	V gene	J gene	CDR3 DNA	CDR3 protein
TRBD1	.	TRBV5-1	TRBJ2-1	TGCGCCAGCAGCGACCGGGACAGGGATTACAATGAGCAGTTCTTC	CASSDRDRDYNEQFF
TRBD2	.	TRBV7-9	TRBJ2-1	TGTGCCAGCATCCCCCAGGGGACTAGCGGGAGTTCCTACAATGAGCAGTTCTTC	CASIPQGTSGSSYNEQFF
TRBD1	.	TRBV19	TRBJ2-6	TGTGCCAGTAAAAACTCCGGGACAGTCTACTCTGGGGCCAACGTCCTGACTTTC	CASKNSGTVYSGANVLTF
.	.	TRBV24-1	TRBJ2-7	TGTGCCACCAGTGAGTCCGCGAACCTCCCCTACGAGCAGTACTTC	CATSESANLPYEQYF
TRBD1	.	TRBV7-9	TRBJ2-5	TGTGCCAGCAGCCCTCTAAAGGGGGCCTGGACCCAGTACTTC	CASSPLKGAWTQYF
TRBD1	.	TRBV5-1	TRBJ2-2	TGCGCCAGCAGCTTGGAGGGACAGAGGAACACCGGGGAGCTGTTTTTT	CASSLEGQRNTGELFF
TRBD2	.	TRBV4-1	TRBJ2-1	TGCGCCAGCAGCCAGAAACTCTTAATAGCGGGAGGCTCCGGGAGGGAGCAGTTCTTC	CASSQKLLIAGGSGREQFF
.	once	TRBV7-9	TRBJ2-2	TGTGCCAGCAGCTTAGGCAGGGTAGATCCATTCACCGGGGAGCTGTTTTTT	CASSLGRVDPFTGELFF
.	.	TRBV9	TRBJ1-3	TGTGCCAGCAGCGAGAAAGATAGAGGAAACACCATATATTTT	CASSEKDRGNTIYF
.	.	TRBV19	TRBJ1-1	TGTGCCAGTAGTATAGTGGCGGGAAGGTCGGGGGGCACTGAAGCTTTCTTT	CASSIVAGRSGGTEAFF
TRBD1	.	TRBV19	TRBJ2-2	TGTGCCAGTAGTATCGGGACAGGCGGCACCGGGGAGCTGTTTTTT	CASSIGTGGTGELFF
.	.	TRBV2	TRBJ1-6	TGTGCCAGCAGCCTCACCGCGGGGAGCTCCTATAATTCACCCCTCCACTTT	CASSLTAGSSYNSPLHF
.	.	TRBV4-1	TRBJ2-7	TGCGCCAGCAGCCAAGATCCAGGGGGGAGACCCTCCTACGAGCAGTACTTC	CASSQDPGGRPSYEQYF